This T cell receptor (beta chain) was sequenced during a study of blood T cell repertoires in COVID-19. Study summary: The analysed material was cDNA or gDNA that came from T cells, B-cell-depleted T cells, or PBMCs.

The V gene's germline CDR1 is SGHRS and CDR2 YFSETQ. The ends lost 4 bases at V and 2 bases at J; junction bases unmatched: 5. The CDR3 extends over 14 amino acids. The assay was immunoSEQ multiplex PCR, and TCRdb's table has in-frame clones only and misses some. The data show tens of thousands of clones, about 80% seen once. The chain employs TRBV5-1 and TRBJ1-1; 7 positions agree with TRBD1. The receptor's source is a man older than 75 with COVID-19, enrolled during active disease. Sequences were obtained from peripheral blood. In DNA, the CDR3 is TGCGCCAGCAGCACCGGGACAGAAAACACTGAAGCTTTCTTT. This translates into CASSTGTENTEAFF.